Following are 22 T cell receptor beta chains from one sample sequenced in a study of T cell changes during pregnancy in multiple sclerosis. Assay used: immunoSEQ multiplex PCR; TCRdb lists only in-frame clones, some missing. The sample carries roughly 40,000 clones, about 91% recorded once. The sample was CD8+ T cells from peripheral blood mononuclear cells, taken before pregnancy. The receptors stem from a female donor with multiple sclerosis, enrolled in a pregnancy study.

This chain connects TRBV27 to TRBJ2-7; D is unresolved. Looked up from germline, CDR1 is MNHEY and CDR2 is SMNVEV (reference sequence). The V end lost 5 bases, the J end lost 2 bases, and 13 bases lay between the germline ends. The CDR3 spans 14 residues. The DNA for the CDR3 is TGTGCCAGCAGTCTAACAGATGCCCCCTACGAGCAGTACTTC. The encoded protein is CASSLTDAPYEQYF.

The chain uses TRBV5-5 and TRBJ2-7, with 8 bases that match TRBD1. Germline assignment: CDR1 SGHKS and CDR2 YYEKEE (reference sequence). The CDR3 has 15 residues. The V and J ends lost 0 bases and 3 bases, in that order; junction bases with no gene match: 5. CDR3 in amino acids: CASSLAGRGRYEQYF. CDR3 sequence (DNA): TGTGCCAGCAGCTTGGCGGGCAGGGGGCGCTACGAGCAGTACTTC.

The gene calls are TRBV19 and TRBJ1-1; possibly TRBD1 for D (5 bases). The V end lost 1 base, the J end lost 4 bases, and 10 bases lay between the germline ends. Germline V CDR1 and CDR2: LNHDA, SQIVND (reference sequence). This CDR3 has 14 amino acids. Here the CDR3 DNA reads TGTGCCAGTAGTATAGCGGCGGGACCCACTGAAGCTTTCTTT. The encoded protein is CASSIAAGPTEAFF. Combining the CDR3 with reference TRBV19 and TRBJ1-1 gives the whole variable domain DGGITQSPKYLFRKEGQNVTLSCEQNLNHDAMYWYRQDPGQGLRLIYYSQIVNDFQKGDIAEGYSVSREKKESFPLTVTSAQKNPTAFYLCASSIAAGPTEAFFGQGTRLTVV.

J is TRBJ2-3 and V is TRBV4-1; D perhaps matches TRBD1 (6 bases). The germline V and J ends were trimmed by 1 base and 6 bases, with 14 bases remaining between them. CDR1 is MGHRA, CDR2 YSYEKL, per germline. The CDR3 is 15 amino acids. The CDR3 DNA sequence: TGCGCCAGCAGCCAAGTTCAGGGGAGCAGGGATACGCAGTATTTT. It is translated as CASSQVQGSRDTQYF.

V gene TRBV5-1 combines with J gene TRBJ2-1, with a weak D call TRBD2 (5 bases). The V gene's germline CDR1 is SGHRS and CDR2 YFSETQ. V dropped 3 bases and J dropped 9 bases, with 13 bases sitting between them. The CDR3 consists of 13 residues. This CDR3 reads CASSWDSAGEQFF. CDR3 in DNA: TGCGCCAGCAGCTGGGATAGCGCGGGTGAGCAGTTCTTC.

The chain links TRBV5-5 to TRBJ2-7; D unresolved. The CDR3 is made up of 11 amino acids. V shed 3 bases and J shed 4 bases, with 5 bases lying between them. CDR1 is SGHKS and CDR2 is YYEKEE in the germline V gene (reference sequence). CDR3 sequence (DNA): TGTGCCAGCAGCTCCTCGTACGAGCAGTACTTC. It encodes CASSSSYEQYF.

The V call is TRBV15, the J call TRBJ1-4; perhaps TRBD1 as D (6 bases). Germline V gene sequence: CDR1 LNHNV, CDR2 YYDKDF (reference sequence). V shed 3 bases and J shed 8 bases, with 16 bases lying between them. This CDR3 is 15 amino acids long. CDR3 residues: CATSSGERTAEKLFF. In DNA, the CDR3 is TGTGCCACCAGCAGTGGCGAGAGGACAGCAGAAAAACTGTTTTTT.

V and J are TRBV7-9 and TRBJ2-7; D might be TRBD2 (6 bases). The CDR3 totals 11 residues. With 5 bases removed from V and 6 bases from J, the gap between germline ends came to 8 bases. Germline CDR1 is SEHNR and CDR2 is FQNEAQ (reference sequence). Written as DNA, the CDR3 is TGTGCCAGCAGCGCGACTAGCGAGCAGTACTTC. Its protein product is CASSATSEQYF. Together with reference TRBV7-9 and TRBJ2-7, the CDR3 gives the full variable domain: DTGVSQNPRHKITKRGQNVTFRCDPISEHNRLYWYRQTLGQGPEFLTYFQNEAQLEKSRLLSDRFSAERPKGSFSTLEIQRTEQGDSAMYLCASSATSEQYFGPGTRLTVT.

This clone occurred many times. V and J are TRBV18 and TRBJ1-2, with 7 positions matching TRBD1. J gave up 0 bases and V 6 bases, and 10 bases lay outside the gene matches. CDR1 and CDR2 from the germline V gene are KGHSH and LQKENI. The CDR3 covers 16 residues. CDR3 in DNA: TGTGCCAGCTCGTTAGGCCTTGGGACAGCTAACTATGGCTACACCTTC. Amino acids: CASSLGLGTANYGYTF.

This sequence joins TRBV2 and TRBJ2-7; D is possibly TRBD1 (6 bases). V gave up 2 bases and J gave up 2 bases, with 10 bases separating them. CDR3 length: 14 residues. The germline V gene encodes CDR1 SNHLY and CDR2 FYNNEI. The CDR3 loop reads CASSEKGQPYEQYF. In nucleotides, the CDR3 is TGTGCCAGCAGTGAAAAGGGACAACCCTACGAGCAGTACTTC.

CDR3 sequence reads: CASSGRRTSTGYNEQFF. Here the CDR3 DNA reads TGTGCCAGCAGCGGTCGTCGGACCTCGACAGGTTACAATGAGCAGTTCTTC. The gene calls are TRBV9 and TRBJ2-1; D is possibly TRBD1 (6 bases). This CDR3 is built from 17 residues. Looked up from germline, CDR1 is SGDLS and CDR2 is YYNGEE. V lost 3 bases to trimming and J lost 4 bases, with 20 bases between them.

The gene calls are TRBV27 and TRBJ1-2, with TRBD1 identical over 9 bases. The CDR3 runs 13 residues. Trimming at V came to 6 bases and at J to 6 bases, leaving 5 bases not matched to a gene. Germline CDR1 is MNHEY and CDR2 is SMNVEV (reference sequence). The CDR3 DNA reads as TGTGCCAGCAGAGGACAGGGGTCCAATGGCTACACCTTC. Translating it yields CASRGQGSNGYTF.

The genes are TRBV10-1 and TRBJ1-5; 10 bases map to TRBD1. The V segment lost 6 bases and the J segment 2 bases; nucleotides outside the gene matches: 19. The CDR3 covers 20 residues. The germline V gene has CDR1 WNHNN and CDR2 SYGVQD (reference sequence). The CDR3 DNA sequence: TGCGCCAGCAGCGCCCGGGACAGGGGCCGCGGCCTGGAAGGCAATCAGCCCCAGCATTTT. Translated: CASSARDRGRGLEGNQPQHF.

This chain connects TRBV4-2 to TRBJ1-1, with no clear D. Germline lookup yields CDR1 LGHNA and CDR2 YNFKEQ. Trimming stripped 4 bases from V and 4 bases from J, with 22 bases between. CDR3 length: 17 amino acids. The CDR3 is CASSRLGPNTEGTEAFF. CDR3 nucleotides: TGTGCCAGCAGCCGGCTGGGTCCTAACACTGAGGGCACTGAAGCTTTCTTT.

This clone was seen once. The rearrangement links TRBV27 to TRBJ2-7; 9 bases map to TRBD1. Germline-derived CDR1 and CDR2 are MNHEY and SMNVEV (reference sequence). This CDR3 has 15 residues. With V trimmed by 4 bases and J by 2 bases, 6 bases remained unmatched. The CDR3 nucleotides are TGTGCCAGCAGTTGGGGGACAGGGCTGACCTACGAGCAGTACTTC. Translated, it gives CASSWGTGLTYEQYF.

The chain has TRBV28 and TRBJ2-3; possible D gene TRBD1, 6 bases. Trimming pared 5 bases from V and 0 bases from J, leaving 12 bases between. CDR1 and CDR2 (germline): MDHEN, SYDVKM. This CDR3 region has 15 residues. CDR3 sequence reads: CASSQGSASTDTQYF. Here the CDR3 DNA reads TGTGCCAGCAGTCAGGGGTCCGCTAGCACAGATACGCAGTATTTT.

This rearrangement joins TRBV5-4 to TRBJ2-1; no firm D call. Deletions cut 7 bases from V and 7 bases from J, with 15 bases between. CDR3 size: 13 residues. The germline V gene encodes CDR1 SGHNT and CDR2 YYREEE (reference sequence). CDR3 protein: CASGQANENEQFF. The CDR3 coding sequence is TGTGCCAGCGGCCAGGCGAACGAGAATGAGCAGTTCTTC.

This chain uses TRBV11-2 with TRBJ2-1, with TRBD2 matching over 11 bases. The CDR3 has 16 residues. Germline loops: CDR1 SGHAT, CDR2 FQNNGV. The V gene end was trimmed by 5 bases and the J gene end by 8 bases; junction bases not matched to a gene: 11. The CDR3 DNA follows: TGTGCCAGCAGCGGACTGACTAGCGGGACGCCCTATGAGCAGTTCTTC. It codes for CASSGLTSGTPYEQFF.

The V call is TRBV15, the J call TRBJ1-6; D is possibly TRBD1 (6 bases). Germline CDR1 is LNHNV and CDR2 is YYDKDF (reference sequence). The CDR3 is 13 residues long. Trimming left V 3 bases short and J 9 bases short, with 9 bases between. The CDR3 protein is CATSSLRGSPLHF. The CDR3, as DNA: TGTGCCACCAGCAGCCTCAGGGGTTCACCCCTCCACTTT.

The V gene is TRBV20-1, the J gene TRBJ1-4; D gene unclear. This CDR3 is built from 11 residues. V was trimmed by 6 bases and J by 8 bases, leaving 10 bases between them. Looked up from germline, CDR1 is DFQATT and CDR2 is SNEGSKA (reference sequence). The DNA of the CDR3 is TGCAGTGCACGGACTGGAGAAAAACTGTTTTTT. As protein: CSARTGEKLFF.

This chain connects TRBV9 to TRBJ1-5; 8 bases match TRBD1. Unmatched junction bases numbered 9, after V lost 3 bases and J lost 10 bases. The CDR3 is 14 amino acids. Germline CDR1 reads SGDLS; CDR2 reads YYNGEE. The CDR3 bases are TGTGCCAGCAGCGAGGGGACAGGCACTTTCCCCCAGCATTTT. This translates into CASSEGTGTFPQHF.

The rearrangement joins TRBV6-5 to TRBJ1-1; TRBD1 might be the D (6 bases). Germline V CDR1 and CDR2: MNHEY, SVGAGI. With 6 bases removed from V and 1 base from J, the gap between germline ends came to 9 bases. The CDR3 consists of 13 residues. CDR3 sequence: CASRIGGNTEAFF. The DNA of the CDR3 is TGTGCCAGCAGGATAGGGGGGAACACTGAAGCTTTCTTT.